This T cell receptor (beta chain) came from a study of OX40 agonist ivuxolimab in advanced cancers. As for the study in general: The patients received agonistic anti-OX40 (CD134) antibody ivuxolimab. Head and neck, renal cell, melanoma or hepatocellular carcinoma were the cancers that dose-escalation patients had. Points from the study as a whole: Near-lowest levels of clonal expansion characterized partial responders at 0.1-3.0 mg/kg. Both blood CD4+ and CD8+ T cells showed clonal growth by week 6 at 0.1 to 3.0 mg/kg.

Comment on this clone: Its antigen is not known.

Libraries were prepared by immunoSEQ multiplex PCR; TCRdb keeps only in-frame clonotypes and omits some of them. The table lists 95,000 to 100,000 clones, about 80% of them singletons. CDR1 SGHTA and CDR2 FQGNSA come from the germline V gene. The V and J ends lost 4 bases and 8 bases, in that order; junction bases with no gene match: 9. The CDR3 runs 15 residues. This clonotype was sampled from an adult with an advanced solid tumor such as melanoma, head and neck, liver or kidney cancer. The chain uses TRBV7-2 and TRBJ2-1, with 9 bases aligning to TRBD2. The sequencing used CD4+ or CD8+ T cells sorted from blood, collected in a trial of the OX40 agonist ivuxolimab. CDR3 nucleotide sequence: TGTGCCAGCAGCTCCAGGTCAGGCGGGGGGGATGAGCAGTTCTTC. Translated: CASSSRSGGGDEQFF.